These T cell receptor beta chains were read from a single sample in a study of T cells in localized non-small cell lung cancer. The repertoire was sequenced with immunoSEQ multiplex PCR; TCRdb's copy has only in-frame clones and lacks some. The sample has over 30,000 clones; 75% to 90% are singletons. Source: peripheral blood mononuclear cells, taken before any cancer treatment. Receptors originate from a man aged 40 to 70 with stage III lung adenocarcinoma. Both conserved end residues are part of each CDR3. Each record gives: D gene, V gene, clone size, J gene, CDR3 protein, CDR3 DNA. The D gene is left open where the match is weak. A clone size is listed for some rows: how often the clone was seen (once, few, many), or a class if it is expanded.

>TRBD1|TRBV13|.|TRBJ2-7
CASSSPRDSPYEQYF
TGTGCCAGCAGCTCCCCCCGGGACAGCCCCTACGAGCAGTACTTC
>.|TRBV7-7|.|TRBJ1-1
CASSLGANTEAFF
TGTGCTAGCAGCTTAGGGGCGAACACTGAAGCTTTCTTT
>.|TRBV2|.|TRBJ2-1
CASSEARGGNEQFF
TGTGCCAGCAGTGAAGCGCGTGGGGGAAATGAGCAGTTCTTC
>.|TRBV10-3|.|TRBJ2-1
CAISESERGRGQFF
TGTGCCATCAGTGAGTCGGAGCGGGGCAGGGGGCAGTTCTTC
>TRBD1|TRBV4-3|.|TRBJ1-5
CASSLSRDRNQPQHF
TGCGCCAGCAGCCTAAGTCGGGACAGAAATCAGCCCCAGCATTTT
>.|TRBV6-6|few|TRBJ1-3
CASSPGGNTIYF
TGTGCCAGCAGCCCGGGGGGGAACACCATATATTTT
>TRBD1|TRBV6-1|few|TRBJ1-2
CASSPLGQGRGYTF
TGTGCCAGCTCTCCCTTGGGACAGGGGCGTGGCTACACCTTC
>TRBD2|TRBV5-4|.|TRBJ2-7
CASSPIHGGSSYEQYF
TGTGCCAGCAGCCCAATACACGGGGGGAGCTCCTACGAGCAGTACTTC
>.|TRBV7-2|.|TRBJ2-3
CASGIRSGTDTQYF
TGTGCCAGCGGCATTCGGTCTGGCACAGATACGCAGTATTTT
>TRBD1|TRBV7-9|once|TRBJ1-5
CASSDGTGQHQPQHF
TGTGCCAGCAGCGACGGGACAGGGCAGCATCAGCCCCAGCATTTT
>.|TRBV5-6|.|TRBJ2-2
CASSFLGLTLTGELFF
TGTGCCAGCAGCTTTCTGGGGCTCACCTTAACCGGGGAGCTGTTTTTT
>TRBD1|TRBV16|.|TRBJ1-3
CASSQPRDRGPQGSGNTIYF
TGTGCCAGCAGCCAACCCCGGGACAGGGGCCCTCAAGGCTCTGGAAACACCATATATTTT
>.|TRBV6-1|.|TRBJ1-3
CASSEALRGYGNTIYF
TGTGCCAGCAGTGAAGCGCTTCGAGGGTACGGAAACACCATATATTTT
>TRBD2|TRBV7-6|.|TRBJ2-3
CASSLSLRGVSTDTQYF
TGTGCCAGCAGCTTATCCTTGCGGGGGGTCAGCACAGATACGCAGTATTTT
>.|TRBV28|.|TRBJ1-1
CASSSSGAGNTEAFF
TGTGCCAGCAGTTCCTCCGGGGCAGGGAACACTGAAGCTTTCTTT
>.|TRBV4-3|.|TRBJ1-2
CASSQDPLGDYGYTF
TGCGCCAGCAGCCAAGATCCGCTCGGGGACTATGGCTACACCTTC
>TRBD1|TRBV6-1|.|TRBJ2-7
CASSEGTGVPYEQYF
TGTGCCAGCAGTGAAGGGACAGGGGTCCCCTACGAGCAGTACTTC
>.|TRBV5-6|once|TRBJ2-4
CASSLRPDDKNIQYF
TGTGCCAGCAGCTTGAGGCCCGACGACAAAAACATTCAGTACTTC
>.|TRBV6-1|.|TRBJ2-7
CASSVRGRTHEQYF
TGTGCCAGCAGTGTGAGAGGAAGGACCCACGAGCAGTACTTC
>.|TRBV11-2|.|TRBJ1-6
CASSLDGGTASPLHF
TGTGCCAGCAGCTTAGACGGAGGGACGGCTTCACCCCTCCACTTT
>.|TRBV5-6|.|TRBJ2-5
CASSVPGSQETQYF
TGTGCCAGCAGCGTTCCCGGGTCCCAAGAGACCCAGTACTTC
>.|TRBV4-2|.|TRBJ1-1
CASSQDLKQREAFF
TGTGCCAGCAGCCAAGATCTTAAACAACGTGAAGCTTTCTTT
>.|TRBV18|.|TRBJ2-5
CASSPLMADKETQYF
TGTGCCAGCTCACCACTTATGGCAGATAAAGAGACCCAGTACTTC
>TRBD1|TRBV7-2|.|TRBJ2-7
CASSSYGTGSEQYF
TGTGCCAGCAGCTCCTACGGGACAGGGAGCGAGCAGTACTTC
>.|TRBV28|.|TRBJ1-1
CASSLWRGRVDAEAFF
TGTGCCAGCAGTTTATGGAGGGGTCGGGTTGACGCTGAAGCTTTCTTT
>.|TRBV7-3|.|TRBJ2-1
CASSSGGTHNEQFF
TGTGCCAGCAGCTCGGGTGGGACGCACAATGAGCAGTTCTTC
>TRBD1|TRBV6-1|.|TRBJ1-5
CASGGQGFTNQPQHF
TGTGCCAGCGGCGGACAGGGATTCACCAATCAGCCCCAGCATTTT
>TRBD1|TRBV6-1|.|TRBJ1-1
CASCRDRGTEAFF
TGTGCCAGCTGCCGGGACAGAGGGACTGAAGCTTTCTTT
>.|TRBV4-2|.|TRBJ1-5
CASSQELGDQPQHF
TGTGCCAGCAGCCAAGAACTAGGGGATCAGCCCCAGCATTTT
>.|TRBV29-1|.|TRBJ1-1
CSVGEPGGNTEAFF
TGCAGCGTTGGAGAGCCAGGTGGGAACACTGAAGCTTTCTTT
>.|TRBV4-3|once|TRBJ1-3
CASSQGGQSGNTIYF
TGCGCCAGCAGCCAAGGGGGACAATCAGGAAACACCATATATTTT
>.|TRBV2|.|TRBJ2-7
CASSESLFTGLGAYEQYF
TGTGCCAGCAGTGAAAGCCTTTTTACAGGGCTGGGGGCCTACGAGCAGTACTTC
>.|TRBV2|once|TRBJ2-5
CASSENTETQYF
TGTGCCAGCAGTGAGAACACAGAGACCCAGTACTTC
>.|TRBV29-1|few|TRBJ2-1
CSVQLSYNEQFF
TGCAGCGTCCAGCTCTCCTACAATGAGCAGTTCTTC
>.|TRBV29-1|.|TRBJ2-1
CSVAEYNEQFF
TGCAGCGTTGCAGAGTACAATGAGCAGTTCTTC
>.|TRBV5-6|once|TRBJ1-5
CASSKAGTHNQPQHF
TGTGCCAGCAGTAAAGCAGGGACACACAATCAGCCCCAGCATTTT
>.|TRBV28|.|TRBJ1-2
CASSLETNYGYTF
TGTGCCAGCAGTTTAGAAACTAACTATGGCTACACCTTC
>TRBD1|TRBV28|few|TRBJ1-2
CASSSIQGAYGYTF
TGTGCCAGCAGTTCGATACAGGGGGCATATGGCTACACCTTC
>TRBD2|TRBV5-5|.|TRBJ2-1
CASSLASSGGGEQFF
TGTGCCAGCAGCTTGGCCTCTAGCGGGGGAGGAGAGCAGTTCTTC
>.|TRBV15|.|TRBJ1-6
CATSRARGGLGSPLHF
TGTGCCACCAGCAGAGCTCGGGGTGGGCTAGGATCACCCCTCCACTTT
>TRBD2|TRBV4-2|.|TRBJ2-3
CASSQELAGEVDTQYF
TGTGCCAGCAGCCAAGAGTTAGCGGGGGAGGTAGATACGCAGTATTTT
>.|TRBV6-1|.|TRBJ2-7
CVAGERVYEQYF
TGCGTTGCCGGAGAGCGGGTCTACGAGCAGTACTTC
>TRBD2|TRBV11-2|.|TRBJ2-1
CASSLVTLAGNQFF
TGTGCCAGCAGCTTAGTAACACTAGCGGGGAACCAGTTCTTC
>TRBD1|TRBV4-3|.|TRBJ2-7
CASSQQAETGAMYEQYF
TGCGCCAGCAGCCAACAGGCGGAGACAGGGGCGATGTACGAGCAGTACTTC
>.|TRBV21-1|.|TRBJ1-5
CASSKGPRVGQPQHF
TGTGCCAGCAGCAAAGGACCCAGGGTTGGTCAGCCCCAGCATTTT
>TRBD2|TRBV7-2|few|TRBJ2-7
CASRAPSGGVDEQYF
TGTGCCAGCAGAGCCCCTAGCGGGGGGGTAGACGAGCAGTACTTC
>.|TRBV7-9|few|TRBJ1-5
CASSPSGGVNQPQHF
TGTGCCAGCAGCCCTAGTGGGGGGGTAAATCAGCCCCAGCATTTT
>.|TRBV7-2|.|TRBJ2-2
CASSLGTNTGELFF
TGTGCCAGCAGCCTCGGGACGAACACCGGGGAGCTGTTTTTT
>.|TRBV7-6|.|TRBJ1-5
CASSLRQGNQPQHF
TGTGCCAGCAGCTTACGACAGGGCAATCAGCCCCAGCATTTT
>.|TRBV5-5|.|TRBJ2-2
CASSLRQSHTGELFF
TGTGCCAGCAGCTTACGGCAGAGTCACACCGGGGAGCTGTTTTTT
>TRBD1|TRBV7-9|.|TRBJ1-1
CASSWTGNTEAFF
TGTGCCAGCAGTTGGACAGGGAACACTGAAGCTTTCTTT
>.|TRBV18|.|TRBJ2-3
CASSRDGYTDTQYF
TGTGCCAGCTCACGGGACGGATACACAGATACGCAGTATTTT
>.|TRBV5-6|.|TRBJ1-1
CASSPPANTEAFF
TGTGCCAGCAGCCCCCCGGCGAACACTGAAGCTTTCTTT
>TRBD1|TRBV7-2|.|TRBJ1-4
CASSLVGAGGGVTNEKLFF
TGTGCCAGCAGCTTAGTCGGCGCAGGGGGCGGGGTCACTAATGAAAAACTGTTTTTT